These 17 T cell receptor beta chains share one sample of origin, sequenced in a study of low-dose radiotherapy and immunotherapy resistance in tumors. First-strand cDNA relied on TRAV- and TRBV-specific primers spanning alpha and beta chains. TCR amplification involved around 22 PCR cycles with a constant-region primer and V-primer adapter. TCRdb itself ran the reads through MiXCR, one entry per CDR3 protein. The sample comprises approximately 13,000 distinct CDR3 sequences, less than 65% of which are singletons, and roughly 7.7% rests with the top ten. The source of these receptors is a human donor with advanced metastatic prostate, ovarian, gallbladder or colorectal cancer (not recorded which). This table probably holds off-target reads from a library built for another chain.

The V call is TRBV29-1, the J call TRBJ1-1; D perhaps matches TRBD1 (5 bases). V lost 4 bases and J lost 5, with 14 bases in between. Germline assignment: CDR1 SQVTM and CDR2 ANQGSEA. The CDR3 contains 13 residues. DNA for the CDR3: TGCAGCGTTGTAAGTCAAGGGACTACTGAAGCTTTCTTT. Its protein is CSVVSQGTTEAFF. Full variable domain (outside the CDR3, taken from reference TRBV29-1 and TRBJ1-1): SAVISQKPSRDICQRGTSLTIQCQVDSQVTMMFWYRQQPGQSLTLIATANQGSEATYESGFVIDKFPISRPNLTFSTLTVSNMSPEDSSIYLCSVVSQGTTEAFFGQGTRLTVV.

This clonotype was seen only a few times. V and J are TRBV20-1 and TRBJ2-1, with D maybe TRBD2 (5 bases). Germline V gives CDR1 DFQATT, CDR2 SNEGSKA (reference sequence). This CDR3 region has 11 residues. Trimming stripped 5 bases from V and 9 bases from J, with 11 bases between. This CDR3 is CSAWLAGEQFF. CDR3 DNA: TGCAGTGCTTGGCTAGCTGGTGAGCAGTTCTTC.

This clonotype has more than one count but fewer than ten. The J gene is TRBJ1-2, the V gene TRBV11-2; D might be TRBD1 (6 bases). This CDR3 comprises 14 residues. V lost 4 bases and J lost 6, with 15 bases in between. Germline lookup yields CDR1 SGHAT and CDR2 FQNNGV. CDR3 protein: CASSSLTGRDGYTF. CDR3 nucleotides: TGTGCCAGCAGCTCCCTAACAGGGAGGGATGGCTACACCTTC.

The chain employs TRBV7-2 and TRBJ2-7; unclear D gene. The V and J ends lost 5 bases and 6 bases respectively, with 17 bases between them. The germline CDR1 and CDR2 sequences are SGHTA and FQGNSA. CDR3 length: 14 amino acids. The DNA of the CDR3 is TGTGCCAGCAGCCGCCCCGGCGGAGCTCGCGAGCAGTACTTC. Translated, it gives CASSRPGGAREQYF. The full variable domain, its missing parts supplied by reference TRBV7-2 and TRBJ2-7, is GAGVSQSPSNKVTEKGKDVELRCDPISGHTALYWYRQSLGQGLEFLIYFQGNSAPDKSGLPSDRFSAERTGGSVSTLTIQRTQQEDSAVYLCASSRPGGAREQYFGPGTRLTVT.

CDR3 residues: CASSNKGHVETQYF. CDR3 bases: TGTGCCAGCAGCAATAAGGGACACGTAGAGACCCAGTACTTC. The V and J genes are TRBV28 and TRBJ2-5, with D perhaps matching TRBD1 (6 bases). The CDR3 spans 14 residues. Deletions cut 6 bases from V and 4 bases from J, with 15 bases between. In germline, CDR1 is MDHEN, CDR2 SYDVKM.

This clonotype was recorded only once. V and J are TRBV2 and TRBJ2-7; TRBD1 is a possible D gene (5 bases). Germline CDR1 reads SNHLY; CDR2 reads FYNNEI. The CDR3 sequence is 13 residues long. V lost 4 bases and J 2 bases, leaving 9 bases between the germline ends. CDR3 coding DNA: TGTGCCAGCAGTGCGACAGTCGCCTACGAGCAGTACTTC. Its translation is CASSATVAYEQYF.

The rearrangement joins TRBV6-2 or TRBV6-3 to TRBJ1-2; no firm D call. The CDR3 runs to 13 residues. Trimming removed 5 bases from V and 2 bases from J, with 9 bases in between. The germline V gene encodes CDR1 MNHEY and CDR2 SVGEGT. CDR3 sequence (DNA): TGTGCCAGCAGTGGCCGGGAGAACTATGGCTACACCTTC. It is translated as CASSGRENYGYTF.

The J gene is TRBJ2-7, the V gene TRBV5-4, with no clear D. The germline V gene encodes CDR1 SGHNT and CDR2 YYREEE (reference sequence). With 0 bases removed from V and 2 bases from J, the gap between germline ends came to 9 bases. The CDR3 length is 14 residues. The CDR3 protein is CASSLVGTPYEQYF. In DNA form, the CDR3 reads TGTGCCAGCAGCTTGGTTGGTACCCCCTACGAGCAGTACTTC. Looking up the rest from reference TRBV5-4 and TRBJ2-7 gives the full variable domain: ETGVTQSPTHLIKTRGQQVTLRCSSQSGHNTVSWYQQALGQGPQFIFQYYREEENGRGNFPPRFSGLQFPNYSSELNVNALELDDSALYLCASSLVGTPYEQYFGPGTRLTVT.

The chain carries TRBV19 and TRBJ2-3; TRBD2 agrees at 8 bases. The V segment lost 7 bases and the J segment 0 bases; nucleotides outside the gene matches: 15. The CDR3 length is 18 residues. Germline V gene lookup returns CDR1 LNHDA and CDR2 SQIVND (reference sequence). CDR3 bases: TGTGCCAGTAAGGGGCTCACTAGCGGAACCATTAGCACAGATACGCAGTATTTT. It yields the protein CASKGLTSGTISTDTQYF.

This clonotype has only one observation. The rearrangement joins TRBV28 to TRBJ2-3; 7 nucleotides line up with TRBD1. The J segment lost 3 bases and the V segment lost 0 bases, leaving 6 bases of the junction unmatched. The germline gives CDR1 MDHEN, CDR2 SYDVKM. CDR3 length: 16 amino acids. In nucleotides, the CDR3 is TGTGCCAGCAGTTTATGGGGCAGGGGGTGGACAGATACGCAGTATTTT. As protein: CASSLWGRGWTDTQYF. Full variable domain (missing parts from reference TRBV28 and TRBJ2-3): DVKVTQSSRYLVKRTGEKVFLECVQDMDHENMFWYRQDPGLGLRLIYFSYDVKMKEKGDIPEGYSVSREKKERFSLILESASTNQTSMYLCASSLWGRGWTDTQYFGPGTRLTVL.

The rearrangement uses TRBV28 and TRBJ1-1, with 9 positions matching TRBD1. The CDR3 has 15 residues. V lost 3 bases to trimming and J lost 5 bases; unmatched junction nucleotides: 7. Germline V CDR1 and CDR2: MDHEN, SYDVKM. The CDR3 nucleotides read TGTGCCAGCAGTTTTTCGGGACAGGGTAGGACTGAAGCTTTCTTT. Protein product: CASSFSGQGRTEAFF.

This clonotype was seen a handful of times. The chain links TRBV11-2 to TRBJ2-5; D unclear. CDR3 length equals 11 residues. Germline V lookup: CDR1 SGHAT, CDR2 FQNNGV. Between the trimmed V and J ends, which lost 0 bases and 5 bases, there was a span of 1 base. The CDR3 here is CASSLEETQYF. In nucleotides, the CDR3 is TGTGCCAGCAGCTTAGAGGAGACCCAGTACTTC.

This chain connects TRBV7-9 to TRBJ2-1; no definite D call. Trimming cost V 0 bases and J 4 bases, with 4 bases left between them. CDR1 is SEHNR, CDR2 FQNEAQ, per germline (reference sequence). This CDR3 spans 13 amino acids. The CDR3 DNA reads TGTGCCAGCAGCTTAGCGCGGTACAATGAGCAGTTCTTC. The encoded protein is CASSLARYNEQFF.

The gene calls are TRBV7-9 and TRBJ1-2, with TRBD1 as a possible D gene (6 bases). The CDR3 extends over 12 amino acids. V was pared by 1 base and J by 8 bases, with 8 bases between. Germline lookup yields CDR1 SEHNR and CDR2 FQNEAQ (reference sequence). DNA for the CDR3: TGTGCCAGCAGCTTAGGACAGGAAGGCTACACCTTC. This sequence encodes CASSLGQEGYTF.

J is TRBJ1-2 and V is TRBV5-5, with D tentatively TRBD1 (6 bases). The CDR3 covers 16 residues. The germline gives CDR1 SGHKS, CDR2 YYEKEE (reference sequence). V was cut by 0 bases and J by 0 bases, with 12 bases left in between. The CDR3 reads CASSLVGGGTNYGYTF. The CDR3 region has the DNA TGTGCCAGCAGCTTGGTTGGAGGGGGGACTAACTATGGCTACACCTTC.

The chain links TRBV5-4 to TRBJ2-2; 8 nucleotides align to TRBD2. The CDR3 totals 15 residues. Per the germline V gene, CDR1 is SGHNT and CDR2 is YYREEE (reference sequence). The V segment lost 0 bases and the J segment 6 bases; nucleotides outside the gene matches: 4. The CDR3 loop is CASSLGSGGPGELFF. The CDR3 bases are TGTGCCAGCAGCTTGGGGTCGGGAGGGCCCGGGGAGCTGTTTTTT. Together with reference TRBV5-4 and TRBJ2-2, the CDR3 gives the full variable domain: ETGVTQSPTHLIKTRGQQVTLRCSSQSGHNTVSWYQQALGQGPQFIFQYYREEENGRGNFPPRFSGLQFPNYSSELNVNALELDDSALYLCASSLGSGGPGELFFGEGSRLTVL.

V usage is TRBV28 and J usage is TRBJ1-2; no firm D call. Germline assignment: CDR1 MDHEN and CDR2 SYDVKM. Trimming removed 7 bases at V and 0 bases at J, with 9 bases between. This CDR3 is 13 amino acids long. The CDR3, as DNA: TGTGCCAGCACCCTCGGGACTAACTATGGCTACACCTTC. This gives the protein CASTLGTNYGYTF.